The clone carrying this T cell receptor beta chain was seen a handful of times. The sample belongs to a study of T cells in Graves' hyperthyroidism and ophthalmopathy. Amplification of TCR beta CDR3 regions used RNA as the template. The TCR CDR3 was amplified in a first-round RT-PCR using the HTBI primer set. One entry per CDR3 protein results from TCRdb running MiXCR on the multiplex PCR reads. Found here are about 840,000 distinct CDR3 sequences, around 39% of them singletons; the top ten hold around 10%. Germline lookup yields CDR1 MGHRA and CDR2 YSYEKL. The CDR3 consists of 14 residues. V gave up 5 bases and J gave up 4 bases, with 9 bases separating them.

Input material: blood. The chain has TRBV4-1 and TRBJ2-6; D is unresolved. The sequence came from a man younger than 35 with Graves' hyperthyroidism. CDR3: CASSGVSGANVLTF. In nucleotides, the CDR3 is TGCGCCAGCAGCGGGGTCTCCGGGGCCAACGTCCTGACTTTC.